The next 10 T cell receptor beta chains were all read from a single sample in a study of OX40 agonist ivuxolimab in advanced cancers. Only in-frame clones appear in the TCRdb table, and some are missing; sequencing was by immunoSEQ multiplex PCR. This sample has fewer than 85,000 clones; approximately 91% occur once, and the top ten carry around 0.7%. The sequencing used CD4+ or CD8+ T cells sorted from blood, collected in a trial of the OX40 agonist ivuxolimab. The origin of the receptors is an adult with an advanced solid tumor such as melanoma, head and neck, liver or kidney cancer.

V is TRBV6-6 and J is TRBJ1-1; D not certain. Between the trimmed V and J ends, which lost 2 bases and 3 bases, there was a span of 7 bases. There are 13 residues in the CDR3. Germline V CDR1 and CDR2: MNHNY, SVGAGI (reference sequence). The CDR3 region has the DNA TGTGCCAGCAGTTACATCGCGGACACTGAAGCTTTCTTT. Translation gives CASSYIADTEAFF.

The chain couples TRBV4-1 to TRBJ1-5; D is unresolved. The CDR3 consists of 15 residues. Germline V gene sequence: CDR1 MGHRA, CDR2 YSYEKL. The germline V and J ends were trimmed by 1 base and 3 bases, with 10 bases remaining between them. CDR3 bases: TGCGCCAGCAGCCAAGTGACCAGTTTCAATCAGCCCCAGCATTTT. This sequence encodes CASSQVTSFNQPQHF.

This clone was observed a few times. The chain combines TRBV7-9 with TRBJ1-5, with TRBD1 matching 8 bases. Trimming removed 3 bases from V and 5 bases from J; junction bases left unmatched: 3. CDR3 length: 14 amino acids. Germline values: CDR1 SEHNR, CDR2 FQNEAQ (reference sequence). CDR3 bases: TGTGCCAGCAGCTTGCAGGGGGCTGATCAGCCCCAGCATTTT. Amino acid sequence: CASSLQGADQPQHF.

This clone turned up a few times. The chain uses TRBV28 and TRBJ2-7, with 10 bases that match TRBD2. Losses at the gene ends were 7 bases for V and 4 bases for J; bases not matched to a gene: 13. CDR1 is MDHEN, CDR2 SYDVKM, per germline. The CDR3 has 16 amino acids. The CDR3 protein is CASKRGRGLALYEQYF. The CDR3 nucleotides read TGTGCCAGCAAACGGGGGAGGGGACTAGCGCTTTACGAGCAGTACTTC.

The chain is built from TRBV5-1 and TRBJ1-1; 8 nucleotides agree with TRBD1. Trimming took 0 bases from V and 5 from J; bases not matched to a gene: 6. Germline CDR1 and CDR2: SGHRS and YFSETQ. CDR3 length: 15 residues. The CDR3 region is CASSLASGGGTEAFF. The CDR3, as DNA: TGCGCCAGCAGCTTGGCTTCAGGGGGCGGAACTGAAGCTTTCTTT.

A single count supports this clone. Here the CDR3 DNA reads TGTGCCAGCAGTTTATCATCAGGGGCTAATCAGCCCCAGCATTTT. This sequence encodes CASSLSSGANQPQHF. The chain employs TRBV28 and TRBJ1-5, with D tentatively TRBD1 (6 bases). Germline loops: CDR1 MDHEN, CDR2 SYDVKM. Trimming took off 1 base at V and 4 bases at J, with 11 bases between the two ends. CDR3 length: 15 residues.

This clone was recorded only once. The V gene is TRBV5-5, the J gene TRBJ1-4; 8 bases are shared with TRBD1. The CDR3 runs to 14 residues. Trimming at V came to 4 bases and at J to 5 bases, leaving 4 bases not matched to a gene. Germline-derived CDR1 and CDR2 are SGHKS and YYEKEE (reference sequence). As DNA, the CDR3 is TGTGCCAGCAGCCGACAGGGGTCGAATGAAAAACTGTTTTTT. Translating gives CASSRQGSNEKLFF.

In the case of this clone: Mismatch with germline at one junction end may stem from a read error. The CDR3 nucleotides read TGTGCCAGCAGTTTACAATACGGACAAGGTCGCACCCGGTTC. Its protein product is CASSLQYGQGRTRF. The chain combines TRBV28 with TRBJ1-2, with TRBD1 as a possible D gene (5 bases). The CDR3 is 14 amino acids. In germline, CDR1 is MDHEN, CDR2 SYDVKM.

This chain uses TRBV7-3 with TRBJ2-5, with D perhaps matching TRBD2 (6 bases). This CDR3 spans 15 amino acids. CDR1 and CDR2 from the germline V gene are SGHTA and FQGTGA. Trimming cost V 1 base and J 0 bases, with 9 bases left between them. CDR3 amino acids: CASSLNGGDQETQYF. The CDR3 nucleotides read TGTGCCAGCAGCTTAAATGGAGGGGACCAAGAGACCCAGTACTTC.

This sequence joins TRBV14 and TRBJ1-2; the match to TRBD1 covers 8 bases. The junction had 2 bases not matched to a gene; V was cut back by 0 bases and J by 5 bases. Looked up from germline, CDR1 is SGHDN and CDR2 is FVKESK. This CDR3 spans 14 amino acids. The DNA of the CDR3 is TGTGCCAGCAGCCAAGACAGGGGGCCTTATGGCTACACCTTC. This sequence encodes CASSQDRGPYGYTF.